What follows are 21 T cell receptor beta chains derived from one specimen sequenced in a study of cytomegalovirus exposure and HLA in healthy donors. 60 Vbeta and 13 Jbeta primers were used in PCR. Method: immunoSEQ multiplex PCR; TCRdb's copy keeps in-frame clones and lacks some. Among over 150,000 clones listed, about 80% were seen once. Sequences were obtained from PBMCs. The receptors stem from a man aged 30-40 years in good health and CMV-seropositive.

The table lists this clone with a count of one. This chain joins TRBV10-3 and TRBJ2-7; 9 nucleotides align to TRBD2. This CDR3 has 15 amino acids. Germline values: CDR1 ENHRY, CDR2 SYGVKD. Germline trimming cut 1 base from V and 1 base from J; bases unmatched to any gene: 2. The CDR3 coding sequence is TGTGCCATCAGTGAGTTTCTAGCGGGATCCTACGAGCAGTACTTC. Protein sequence: CAISEFLAGSYEQYF.

This clone occurred a few times. The J gene is TRBJ1-1, the V gene TRBV6-6; unclear D gene. V lost 2 bases, J lost 5 bases, and 3 bases lay in between. Looked up from germline, CDR1 is MNHNY and CDR2 is SVGAGI (reference sequence). The CDR3 runs 11 residues. CDR3: CASSYPTEAFF. CDR3 DNA: TGTGCCAGCAGTTACCCAACTGAAGCTTTCTTT.

The chain links TRBV11-3 to TRBJ1-4; D ambiguous. The CDR3 length is 16 residues. Trimming cost V 5 bases and J 0 bases, with 13 bases left between them. In germline, CDR1 is SGHNT, CDR2 YENEEA. The CDR3 DNA follows: TGTGCCAGCAGCCACAGTACGGGGACAACTAATGAAAAACTGTTTTTT. It codes for CASSHSTGTTNEKLFF.

The rearrangement joins TRBV28 to TRBJ2-1; D perhaps matches TRBD1 (7 bases). V was shortened by 6 bases and J by 2 bases, with 17 bases between the two germline ends. The CDR3 runs 16 residues. Germline V gene lookup returns CDR1 MDHEN and CDR2 SYDVKM. The DNA for the CDR3 is TGTGCCAGCAGCCCCCCCGACAGGGAGGCCTACAATGAGCAGTTCTTC. Translated, it gives CASSPPDREAYNEQFF. Full variable domain (missing parts from reference TRBV28 and TRBJ2-1): DVKVTQSSRYLVKRTGEKVFLECVQDMDHENMFWYRQDPGLGLRLIYFSYDVKMKEKGDIPEGYSVSREKKERFSLILESASTNQTSMYLCASSPPDREAYNEQFFGPGTRLTVL.

The chain carries TRBV7-3 and TRBJ1-1; no firm D call. V lost 0 bases, J lost 11 bases, and 19 bases lay in between. Per the germline V gene, CDR1 is SGHTA and CDR2 is FQGTGA. This CDR3 region has 15 residues. The CDR3 reads CASSLTRLEGSMAFF. The CDR3 coding sequence is TGTGCCAGCAGCTTAACCCGGCTGGAGGGATCCATGGCTTTCTTT.

The V call is TRBV7-2, the J call TRBJ2-1; 8 bases agree with TRBD2. The CDR3 consists of 15 residues. Germline V gives CDR1 SGHTA, CDR2 FQGNSA. The junction had 1 base not matched to a gene; V was cut back by 0 bases and J by 3 bases. The CDR3 bases are TGTGCCAGCAGCTTAGCCCTAGCGGGCTACAATGAGCAGTTCTTC. Translation gives CASSLALAGYNEQFF.

V usage is TRBV27 and J usage is TRBJ1-1; 9 bases agree with TRBD1. Germline values: CDR1 MNHEY, CDR2 SMNVEV (reference sequence). J gave up 4 bases and V 4 bases, and 7 bases lay outside the gene matches. This CDR3 region has 15 residues. For the CDR3, the DNA is TGTGCCAGCAGTTGGTACAGGGGGCGCGGCACTGAAGCTTTCTTT. This gives the protein CASSWYRGRGTEAFF.

V is TRBV7-9 and J is TRBJ2-7, with TRBD1 matching 11 bases. Losses at the gene ends were 3 bases for V and 0 bases for J; bases not matched to a gene: 4. Per germline, CDR1 SEHNR and CDR2 FQNEAQ (reference sequence). The CDR3 is made up of 16 amino acids. CDR3 region: CASSLDRGLDSYEQYF. The CDR3, as DNA: TGTGCCAGCAGCTTGGACAGGGGGCTCGACTCCTACGAGCAGTACTTC.

The chain combines TRBV27 with TRBJ2-6; D possibly corresponds to TRBD1 (6 bases). CDR1 is MNHEY, CDR2 SMNVEV, per germline (reference sequence). This CDR3 is built from 17 residues. The V end lost 0 bases, the J end lost 4 bases, and 13 bases lay between the germline ends. The CDR3 reads CASSLSYRTAGANVLTF. CDR3 coding DNA: TGTGCCAGCAGTTTATCGTACCGGACAGCCGGGGCCAACGTCCTGACTTTC.

The chain joins TRBV5-4 to TRBJ2-3, with D unresolved. The CDR3 extends over 17 amino acids. Trimming shortened V by 3 bases and J by 1 base, and 18 bases separated the two germline ends. Per germline, CDR1 SGHNT and CDR2 YYREEE (reference sequence). For the CDR3, the DNA is TGTGCCAGCAGCTCGGGTCTATACTCAACCGGCACAGATACGCAGTATTTT. Protein: CASSSGLYSTGTDTQYF.

J is TRBJ2-4 and V is TRBV19; D is ambiguous. The CDR3 consists of 15 residues. Germline CDR1 is LNHDA and CDR2 is SQIVND (reference sequence). Deletions cut 3 bases from V and 4 bases from J, with 13 bases between. CDR3: CASSIGQDLKNIQYF. The CDR3 DNA follows: TGTGCCAGTAGTATTGGGCAGGATCTGAAAAACATTCAGTACTTC.

This chain connects TRBV7-6 to TRBJ1-2, with 8 bases identical to TRBD1. Trimming cost V 5 bases and J 4 bases; bases outside gene matches: 6. CDR3 length: 14 amino acids. Germline CDR1 reads SGHVS; CDR2 reads FNYEAQ. CDR3 region: CASSPRTGSYGYTF. The CDR3, as DNA: TGTGCCAGCAGCCCACGGACAGGGAGCTATGGCTACACCTTC.

This clone occurred many times. J is TRBJ2-1 and V is TRBV6-1, with 12 bases fitting TRBD2. The V and J ends lost 2 bases and 7 bases, in that order; junction bases with no gene match: 3. The length of the CDR3 is 15 residues. Looked up from germline, CDR1 is MNHNS and CDR2 is SASEGT. This CDR3 is CASSELAGGPNEQFF. The CDR3 bases are TGTGCCAGCAGTGAACTAGCGGGAGGGCCGAATGAGCAGTTCTTC.

The chain couples TRBV7-3 to TRBJ2-3, with 7 bases identical to TRBD2. CDR3 length equals 19 residues. Germline V lookup: CDR1 SGHTA, CDR2 FQGTGA. The V gene end was trimmed by 5 bases and the J gene end by 1 base; junction bases not matched to a gene: 18. CDR3 bases: TGTGCCAGCAGCCGCGCGGGTGGCGGGAGATTGCGGGGCACAGATACGCAGTATTTT. Protein: CASSRAGGGRLRGTDTQYF.

The chain couples TRBV28 to TRBJ2-5; D is uncertain. This CDR3 comprises 14 residues. Trimming took 7 bases from V and 7 from J, leaving 19 bases between them. The germline V gene encodes CDR1 MDHEN and CDR2 SYDVKM. CDR3 amino acids: CASTLWVSPGTQYF. CDR3 nucleotides: TGTGCCAGCACCCTCTGGGTCTCCCCGGGGACCCAGTACTTC.

The chain couples TRBV7-9 to TRBJ1-2; unclear D gene. V was shortened by 2 bases and J by 0 bases, with 7 bases between the two germline ends. The CDR3 covers 14 residues. CDR1 SEHNR and CDR2 FQNEAQ come from the germline V gene (reference sequence). In nucleotides, the CDR3 is TGTGCCAGCAGCTTACAGCTAGCTAACTATGGCTACACCTTC. Translation: CASSLQLANYGYTF. Full variable domain (remainder filled in from reference TRBV7-9 and TRBJ1-2): DTGVSQNPRHKITKRGQNVTFRCDPISEHNRLYWYRQTLGQGPEFLTYFQNEAQLEKSRLLSDRFSAERPKGSFSTLEIQRTEQGDSAMYLCASSLQLANYGYTFGSGTRLTVV.

J is TRBJ2-7 and V is TRBV2; TRBD2 matches 9 bases. Germline V gene data show CDR1 as SNHLY and CDR2 as FYNNEI. Trimming removed 6 bases from V and 2 bases from J; junction bases left unmatched: 8. The length of the CDR3 is 15 residues. The CDR3 nucleotides read TGTGCCAGCAGCCTTGAGCGGGGGGATCCCTACGAGCAGTACTTC. It translates to CASSLERGDPYEQYF.

The chain carries TRBV15 and TRBJ1-5; 10 bases fit TRBD1. J lost 10 bases, V lost 0 bases, and 9 bases had no gene match. Germline CDR1 is LNHNV and CDR2 is YYDKDF (reference sequence). The CDR3 consists of 16 residues. The CDR3 DNA sequence: TGTGCCACCAGCAGAGACAGGGGACAGGGGAAAGGCCCCCAGCATTTT. Protein product: CATSRDRGQGKGPQHF. Using reference TRBV15 and TRBJ1-5 for the parts outside the CDR3, the full variable domain is DAMVIQNPRYQVTQFGKPVTLSCSQTLNHNVMYWYQQKSSQAPKLLFHYYDKDFNNEADTPDNFQSRRPNTSFCFLDIRSPGLGDTAMYLCATSRDRGQGKGPQHFGDGTRLSIL.

The CDR3 DNA reads TGTGCCTGGAGAGACGACAGTTCAGATACGCAGTATTTT. The encoded protein is CAWRDDSSDTQYF. The V and J genes are TRBV30 and TRBJ2-3; TRBD1 is a possible D gene (5 bases). The V gene's germline CDR1 is GTSNPN and CDR2 SVGIG (reference sequence). CDR3 length: 13 residues. V lost 3 bases and J lost 4, with 11 bases in between.

The chain uses TRBV7-9 and TRBJ2-1; D not resolved. CDR1 is SEHNR, CDR2 FQNEAQ, per germline (reference sequence). The length of the CDR3 is 11 residues. With 5 bases removed from V and 8 bases from J, the gap between germline ends came to 7 bases. The CDR3 bases are TGTGCCAGCAGCCCACTATATGAGCAGTTCTTC. Residues: CASSPLYEQFF.

V is TRBV6-7 and J is TRBJ2-1, with a weak D call TRBD2 (6 bases). TRBV6-7 is labeled an ORF, and its function is uncertain. The CDR3 extends over 16 amino acids. Trimming removed 9 bases from V and 1 base from J, with 19 bases in between. CDR3 sequence: CARSPFWGESYNEQFF. CDR3 DNA sequence: TGTGCCAGATCCCCTTTCTGGGGGGAATCCTACAATGAGCAGTTCTTC.